Each of the 30 T cell receptor beta chains below was sequenced from the same sample in a study of cytomegalovirus exposure and HLA in healthy donors (dated by TCRdb to the late 2010s). The library came from the immunoSEQ multiplex PCR assay. A mixture of 60 forward primers for TCR Vbeta segments and 13 reverse primers for TCR Jbeta segments was used in the multiplex PCR. As stored in TCRdb, this immuneACCESS dataset retains in-frame rearrangements with V and J assigned. A fraction of the clones does not appear; measured against another copy, unresolved V genes explain less than half of the discrepancy, and the remainder lacks a known reason. The sample records roughly 150,000 clones, around 83% of which are singletons. The ten largest clones capture over 2% of the sample. The sequenced material came from PBMCs. The receptors were sampled from a man under 40 in good health and CMV-seropositive.

The chain uses TRBV30 and TRBJ2-1; 13 bases line up with TRBD2. The germline gives CDR1 GTSNPN, CDR2 SVGIG (reference sequence). The V gene end was trimmed by 1 base and the J gene end by 8 bases; junction bases not matched to a gene: 5. The CDR3 is 15 amino acids. Here the CDR3 DNA reads TGTGCCTGGAGTGGGACTAGCGGGAGTCGTGATGAGCAGTTCTTC. Its protein product is CAWSGTSGSRDEQFF.

V is TRBV19 and J is TRBJ2-2, with 8 positions matching TRBD1. Germline V gene lookup returns CDR1 LNHDA and CDR2 SQIVND (reference sequence). After removal of 7 bases from V and 6 bases from J, the junction contained 10 bases not matched to a gene. This CDR3 comprises 15 residues. The CDR3 loop reads CASTKGQVIAGELFF. CDR3 DNA: TGTGCCAGTACTAAGGGACAGGTAATCGCCGGGGAGCTGTTTTTT.

This clone has only one observation. The chain couples TRBV11-2 to TRBJ2-5; no firm D call. Trimming took off 5 bases at V and 0 bases at J, with 13 bases between the two ends. Germline-derived CDR1 and CDR2 are SGHAT and FQNNGV. This CDR3 is built from 15 residues. This CDR3 reads CASSLLNLDQETQYF. The CDR3 nucleotides read TGTGCCAGCAGCCTACTGAACCTAGACCAAGAGACCCAGTACTTC.

This chain links TRBV5-1 with TRBJ1-4; 10 bases are a match to TRBD1. CDR1 and CDR2 from the germline V gene are SGHRS and YFSETQ. Losses at the gene ends were 4 bases for V and 8 bases for J; bases not matched to a gene: 8. There are 15 residues in the CDR3. The CDR3 reads CASSMTGGAEEKLFF. In DNA form, the CDR3 reads TGCGCCAGCAGCATGACAGGGGGCGCGGAGGAAAAACTGTTTTTT.

This clone appeared a few times. V usage is TRBV4-1 and J usage is TRBJ1-1, with a weak D call TRBD1 (6 bases). V was cut by 1 base and J by 0 bases, with 9 bases left in between. CDR1 is MGHRA and CDR2 is YSYEKL in the germline V gene. This CDR3 has 15 amino acids. Here the CDR3 reads CASSQVQGMNTEAFF. CDR3 coding DNA: TGCGCCAGCAGCCAAGTACAGGGTATGAACACTGAAGCTTTCTTT.

V gene TRBV4-3 combines with J gene TRBJ2-2; perhaps TRBD2 as D (6 bases). Trimming left V 0 bases short and J 5 bases short, with 10 bases between. Germline loops: CDR1 LGHNA, CDR2 YSLEER. This CDR3 is 15 amino acids long. The CDR3 nucleotides read TGCGCCAGCAGCCAAGACTGGAGGGGTACCGGGGAGCTGTTTTTT. This sequence encodes CASSQDWRGTGELFF.

This chain joins TRBV10-3 and TRBJ1-6, with 7 bases aligning to TRBD1. This CDR3 comprises 13 residues. In germline, CDR1 is ENHRY, CDR2 SYGVKD. J was trimmed by 8 bases and V by 6 bases; bases with no gene match: 4. The CDR3 DNA is TGTGCCATCAGGCCTGACAGGGATTCACCCCTCCACTTT. Translating gives CAIRPDRDSPLHF.

The V and J genes are TRBV7-2 and TRBJ1-5; no definite D call. This CDR3 has 17 amino acids. Germline V lookup: CDR1 SGHTA, CDR2 FQGNSA. Trimming removed 1 base from V and 6 bases from J, with 19 bases in between. The chain's CDR3 is CASSLVTAGISSQPQHF. The CDR3 DNA follows: TGTGCCAGCAGCTTAGTAACGGCGGGAATATCCTCTCAGCCCCAGCATTTT.

J is TRBJ2-2 and V is TRBV4-1; 7 bases align to TRBD2. CDR3 size: 20 residues. With V trimmed by 3 bases and J by 8 bases, 24 bases remained unmatched. The germline V gene encodes CDR1 MGHRA and CDR2 YSYEKL. The CDR3 nucleotides are TGCGCCAGCAGCCATCACGACGGTGCGGGAGTATCATATCTCGGGGGGGAGCTGTTTTTT. Its protein product is CASSHHDGAGVSYLGGELFF.

The chain links TRBV7-9 to TRBJ1-4; D uncertain. Germline CDR1 SEHNR, CDR2 FQNEAQ (reference sequence). V lost 2 bases and J 8 bases, leaving 12 bases between the germline ends. The CDR3 has 14 amino acids. CDR3 in amino acids: CASSLSGAGEKLFF. CDR3 in DNA: TGTGCCAGCAGCTTATCCGGCGCGGGGGAAAAACTGTTTTTT.

The CDR3 loop reads CASSSSSVSSYEQYF. In DNA form, the CDR3 reads TGTGCCAGCAGCTCCTCTAGCGTGAGCTCCTACGAGCAGTACTTC. This chain links TRBV7-8 with TRBJ2-7; a weak D match, TRBD2 (6 bases). V was trimmed by 4 bases and J by 0 bases, leaving 13 bases between them. CDR1 is SGHVS and CDR2 is FQNEAQ in the germline V gene. The CDR3 consists of 15 residues.

The chain couples TRBV18 to TRBJ1-1; 9 bases agree with TRBD1. Germline trimming cut 2 bases from V and 1 base from J; bases unmatched to any gene: 2. The CDR3 covers 15 residues. Germline CDR1 and CDR2: KGHSH and LQKENI. The chain's CDR3 is CASSPGTGTNTEAFF. DNA for the CDR3: TGTGCCAGCTCACCAGGGACAGGGACGAACACTGAAGCTTTCTTT.

This rearrangement joins TRBV4-3 to TRBJ2-1; D uncertain. This CDR3 is 17 amino acids long. Germline-derived CDR1 and CDR2 are LGHNA and YSLEER. V was cut by 0 bases and J by 2 bases, with 14 bases left in between. CDR3 nucleotide sequence: TGCGCCAGCAGCCAAGATCATTCCTTTACTACCTACAATGAGCAGTTCTTC. This gives the protein CASSQDHSFTTYNEQFF.

This clone appeared a single time. CDR3 DNA: TGTGCCAGCAGTTCAGGACTAGCGGGACCTCAAGAGACCCAGTACTTC. Encoded protein: CASSSGLAGPQETQYF. The J gene is TRBJ2-5, the V gene TRBV11-3; 12 nucleotides agree with TRBD2. The V segment lost 6 bases and the J segment 2 bases; nucleotides outside the gene matches: 7. Germline V lookup: CDR1 SGHNT, CDR2 YENEEA. The CDR3 is 16 amino acids.

The CDR3 nucleotides read TGTGCCAGCAGCCCGACTAGCTCCACCGGGGAGCTGTTTTTT. It yields the protein CASSPTSSTGELFF. The genes are TRBV11-3 and TRBJ2-2; 7 bases are shared with TRBD2. V lost 5 bases and J lost 4; bases outside the gene matches: 4. Germline lookup yields CDR1 SGHNT and CDR2 YENEEA. This CDR3 comprises 14 residues.

The chain joins TRBV11-2 to TRBJ1-5; D is unresolved. Germline CDR1 is SGHAT and CDR2 is FQNNGV. CDR3 length: 15 residues. Trimming pared 8 bases from V and 3 bases from J, leaving 17 bases between. The CDR3 protein is CASPLRGLPNQPQHF. The CDR3 DNA sequence: TGTGCCAGCCCCCTTCGGGGTCTTCCCAATCAGCCCCAGCATTTT.

The J gene is TRBJ2-2, the V gene TRBV5-1, with unresolved D. The V gene's germline CDR1 is SGHRS and CDR2 YFSETQ. This CDR3 contains 12 residues. V gave up 7 bases and J gave up 6 bases, with 10 bases separating them. The CDR3 bases are TGCGCCAGCTGTTTTATTCCCGGGGAGCTGTTTTTT. Its translation: CASCFIPGELFF.

The sample holds one count of this clone. The chain joins TRBV15 to TRBJ2-2; 10 nucleotides line up with TRBD2. CDR1 is LNHNV and CDR2 is YYDKDF in the germline V gene (reference sequence). V lost 5 bases, J lost 4 bases, and 7 bases stayed unmatched. CDR3 length: 16 amino acids. This CDR3 reads CATSGLAGDGTGELFF. The CDR3 region has the DNA TGTGCCACCAGCGGCCTAGCGGGAGATGGCACCGGGGAGCTGTTTTTT.

Details on this clone: This sample includes further DNA sequences coding for the same CDR3. The CDR3 loop reads CAWSGGRTDTQYF. The CDR3 region has the DNA TGTGCCTGGAGCGGGGGGCGGACAGATACGCAGTATTTT. This chain connects TRBV30 to TRBJ2-3; possible D gene TRBD2, 7 bases. Deletions cut 3 bases from V and 3 bases from J, with 10 bases between. The germline CDR1 and CDR2 sequences are GTSNPN and SVGIG (reference sequence). The CDR3 is 13 residues long.

The chain uses TRBV7-9 and TRBJ1-1; the D is unclear. CDR1 is SEHNR and CDR2 is FQNEAQ in the germline V gene (reference sequence). With 2 bases removed from V and 3 bases from J, the gap between germline ends came to 7 bases. This CDR3 comprises 13 residues. The CDR3 protein is CASSLFEYTEAFF. For the CDR3, the DNA is TGTGCCAGCAGCTTATTTGAGTACACTGAAGCTTTCTTT.

The chain has TRBV13 and TRBJ2-7, with 13 bases lining up with TRBD2. The germline V gene has CDR1 PRHDT and CDR2 FYEKMQ (reference sequence). This CDR3 is 15 amino acids long. V shed 3 bases, J shed 4 bases, and the junction held 3 bases outside the gene matches. The CDR3: CASSLRLAGGYEQYF. The CDR3 DNA sequence: TGTGCCAGCAGCTTGAGACTAGCGGGAGGTTACGAGCAGTACTTC.

CDR3 DNA: TGTGCCAGCAGCGCCGGGACAGGGGTGCCCACAGATACGCAGTATTTT. This gives the protein CASSAGTGVPTDTQYF. The rearrangement uses TRBV6-6 and TRBJ2-3; 10 bases match TRBD1. This CDR3 contains 16 residues. CDR1 and CDR2 from the germline V gene are MNHNY and SVGAGI (reference sequence). V shed 6 bases and J 2 bases; nucleotides not matched to a gene: 8.

The chain employs TRBV5-5 and TRBJ2-3, with 7 bases lining up with TRBD1. With V trimmed by 4 bases and J by 0 bases, 5 bases remained unmatched. The germline V gene encodes CDR1 SGHKS and CDR2 YYEKEE (reference sequence). The CDR3 sequence is 15 residues long. The CDR3 DNA sequence: TGTGCCAGCAGCCTACGGACAGGTAGCACAGATACGCAGTATTTT. It translates to CASSLRTGSTDTQYF.

This chain uses TRBV21-1 with TRBJ2-3; the table's D call TRBD2 went unverified against the DNA. TRBV21-1 is tagged as a pseudogene. The CDR3 has 17 residues. The CDR3 here is CASSKAGTSGSTDTQYF. The CDR3 DNA follows: TGTGCCAGCAGCAAAGCGGGGACTAGCGGGAGCACAGATACGCAGTATTTT.

This clone was detected only a few times. The rearrangement links TRBV6-5 to TRBJ1-2; weak D call: TRBD1 (5 bases). The V gene lost 1 base and the J gene lost 2 bases, with 11 bases spanning the gap. The CDR3 sequence is 15 residues long. Germline lookup yields CDR1 MNHEY and CDR2 SVGAGI. DNA of the CDR3: TGTGCCAGCAGTTACTACCGACAGAGCAACTATGGCTACACCTTC. Translation gives CASSYYRQSNYGYTF.

The rearrangement joins TRBV27 to TRBJ2-5, with 8 bases that match TRBD2. This CDR3 is built from 15 residues. V was pared by 0 bases and J by 1 base, with 1 base of the junction left unmatched. Germline CDR1 and CDR2: MNHEY and SMNVEV (reference sequence). The CDR3 loop is CASSLSLAGQETQYF. CDR3 coding DNA: TGTGCCAGCAGTTTATCCCTAGCGGGCCAAGAGACCCAGTACTTC.

In regard to this clone: The sample holds other DNA sequences that translate to the same CDR3. The J gene is TRBJ1-2, the V gene TRBV9; 10 bases match TRBD1. The CDR3 loop spans 15 amino acids. Germline CDR1 reads SGDLS; CDR2 reads YYNGEE. The J segment lost 6 bases and the V segment lost 0 bases, leaving 5 bases of the junction unmatched. The CDR3: CASSVGDRGVDGYTF. In nucleotides, the CDR3 is TGTGCCAGCAGCGTAGGGGACAGGGGTGTCGATGGCTACACCTTC.

This clone is a singleton in its sample. The V and J genes are TRBV11-2 and TRBJ2-7, with 9 bases identical to TRBD2. The CDR3 contains 14 residues. Germline loops: CDR1 SGHAT, CDR2 FQNNGV. J was trimmed by 2 bases and V by 8 bases; bases with no gene match: 7. This CDR3 is CASRRLAGPYEQYF. The CDR3 nucleotides read TGTGCCAGCCGCCGGCTAGCGGGACCCTACGAGCAGTACTTC. The variable domain in full, completed from reference TRBV11-2 and TRBJ2-7, reads EAGVAQSPRYKIIEKRQSVAFWCNPISGHATLYWYQQILGQGPKLLIQFQNNGVVDDSQLPKDRFSAERLKGVDSTLKIQPAKLEDSAVYLCASRRLAGPYEQYFGPGTRLTVT.

CDR3 in amino acids: CASRSLRAGENTEAFF. As DNA, the CDR3 is TGTGCCAGTAGGAGTCTTCGGGCAGGGGAGAACACTGAAGCTTTCTTT. The rearrangement links TRBV19 to TRBJ1-1, with a possible D match to TRBD1 (6 bases). With 6 bases removed from V and 1 base from J, the gap between germline ends came to 18 bases. The CDR3 extends over 16 amino acids. Germline CDR1 LNHDA, CDR2 SQIVND (reference sequence).

V usage is TRBV27 and J usage is TRBJ1-1; 8 positions agree with TRBD1. Trimming cost V 3 bases and J 1 base; bases outside gene matches: 7. The germline CDR1 and CDR2 sequences are MNHEY and SMNVEV (reference sequence). The CDR3 covers 16 residues. The CDR3 is CASSFLPGTGNTEAFF. CDR3 DNA sequence: TGTGCCAGCAGTTTCCTGCCCGGGACAGGGAACACTGAAGCTTTCTTT.